This T cell receptor (beta chain) was captured in a study of OX40 agonist ivuxolimab in advanced cancers. The repertoire was sequenced with immunoSEQ multiplex PCR; TCRdb's copy has only in-frame clones and lacks some. The sample records around 50,000 clones, more than 85% being singletons. The material was CD4+ or CD8+ T cells sorted from blood, obtained in a trial of the OX40 agonist ivuxolimab. This receptor was identified in an adult with an advanced solid tumor such as melanoma, head and neck, liver or kidney cancer.

CDR3 sequence: CASSKKASGGSSEQFF. In DNA, the CDR3 is TGTGCCAGCAGCAAAAAAGCGAGTGGGGGAAGTTCCGAGCAGTTCTTC. This rearrangement joins TRBV21-1 to TRBJ2-1. TRBV21-1 is reported as a pseudogene. This CDR3 spans 16 amino acids.